The 18 T cell receptor beta chains in this list originate from one sample, sequenced in a study of blood T cell repertoires in COVID-19. The repertoire was sequenced with immunoSEQ multiplex PCR; TCRdb's copy has only in-frame clones and lacks some. The sample lists under 150,000 clones, roughly four fifths seen once, with more than 15% in the top ten. The source material was PBMCs or T cells enriched from blood (not recorded which). The receptors derive from a man aged 25-45 years who had recovered from COVID-19.

The chain links TRBV3-1 (or the pseudogene TRBV3-2) to TRBJ1-3; D gene ambiguous. The CDR3 is 14 amino acids. In germline, CDR1 is LGHDT, CDR2 YNNKEL (reference sequence). The V gene lost 0 bases and the J gene lost 1 base, with 4 bases spanning the gap. The CDR3 protein is CASSQESSGNTIYF. As DNA, the CDR3 is TGTGCCAGCAGCCAAGAGAGTTCTGGAAACACCATATATTTT.

The chain carries TRBV29-1 and TRBJ1-2; D is ambiguous. CDR3 size: 11 residues. V was cut by 3 bases and J by 6 bases, with 8 bases left in between. Germline V lookup: CDR1 SQVTM, CDR2 ANQGSEA. CDR3 nucleotides: TGCAGCGTTGATCCCGGGAATGGCTACACCTTC. Its translation: CSVDPGNGYTF.

This chain links TRBV29-1 with TRBJ2-7, with 7 bases lining up with TRBD1. This CDR3 has 17 residues. Losses at the gene ends were 7 bases for V and 0 bases for J; bases not matched to a gene: 18. From germline, CDR1 is SQVTM and CDR2 ANQGSEA. CDR3 DNA: TGCAGCGCTGTCCTTCTCGTACCGACAGGGAGCTCCTACGAGCAGTACGTC. It codes for CSAVLLVPTGSSYEQYV.

The J gene is TRBJ1-4, the V gene TRBV2, with D hard to call. The germline V gene has CDR1 SNHLY and CDR2 FYNNEI. The CDR3 is made up of 13 amino acids. Trimming stripped 6 bases from V and 2 bases from J, with 7 bases between. The CDR3, as DNA: TGTGCCAGCAGCCTCGGGACTAATGAAAAACTGTTTTTT. Protein: CASSLGTNEKLFF.

In its sample, this clone was seen many times. The CDR3 nucleotides are TGTGCCACCAGTGATCCTGCCAGGGGGCGAGTATATGGGGACACTGAAGCTTTCTTT. This encodes CATSDPARGRVYGDTEAFF. The chain links TRBV24-1 to TRBJ1-1; TRBD1 matches at 8 bases. V lost 3 bases and J lost 3; bases outside the gene matches: 17. There are 19 residues in the CDR3. Looked up from germline, CDR1 is KGHDR and CDR2 is SFDVKD.

The chain couples TRBV7-2 to TRBJ2-1, with D tentatively TRBD1 (5 bases). This CDR3 has 15 residues. In germline, CDR1 is SGHTA, CDR2 FQGNSA. Trimming removed 0 bases from V and 4 bases from J, with 10 bases in between. The DNA of the CDR3 is TGTGCCAGCAGCTTAGCGAATGACAGATACAATGAGCAGTTCTTC. Translating it yields CASSLANDRYNEQFF.

This clone has a single count. The CDR3 sequence: CASSLGLGGRANEQFF. As DNA, the CDR3 is TGTGCCAGCAGCCTCGGGCTTGGCGGGAGGGCCAATGAGCAGTTCTTC. The chain carries TRBV5-4 and TRBJ2-1, with 9 bases lining up with TRBD2. V shed 4 bases and J 6 bases; nucleotides not matched to a gene: 11. This CDR3 is 16 amino acids long. CDR1 is SGHNT and CDR2 is YYREEE in the germline V gene (reference sequence).

This chain uses TRBV20-1 with TRBJ2-3; 9 bases line up with TRBD2. Losses at the gene ends were 3 bases for V and 8 bases for J; bases not matched to a gene: 12. The CDR3 is made up of 15 amino acids. Germline V gene lookup returns CDR1 DFQATT and CDR2 SNEGSKA (reference sequence). The CDR3 DNA sequence: TGCAGTGCTAGTATGTCGCTAGCGGGGAGAGGTACGCAGTATTTT. It translates to CSASMSLAGRGTQYF.

There are a few counts of this clone. The V call is TRBV5-1, the J call TRBJ1-1; D may be TRBD1 (6 bases). V lost 2 bases to trimming and J lost 1 base, with 9 bases between them. Looked up from germline, CDR1 is SGHRS and CDR2 is YFSETQ. The CDR3 loop spans 14 amino acids. In DNA, the CDR3 is TGCGCCAGCAGCTTTGGGGGGGCGAACACTGAAGCTTTCTTT. It codes for CASSFGGANTEAFF.

The chain carries TRBV28 and TRBJ1-2; 12 nucleotides match TRBD1. V trimming: 5 bases; J trimming: 1 base; junction bases outside the gene matches: 5. This CDR3 is built from 16 residues. Germline CDR1 and CDR2: MDHEN and SYDVKM. The DNA of the CDR3 is TGTGCCAGCAGTACGGGACAGGGGGCGGGTAACTATGGCTACACCTTC. Protein product: CASSTGQGAGNYGYTF.

This chain connects TRBV6-5 to TRBJ1-2; 7 bases map to TRBD1. The germline gives CDR1 MNHEY, CDR2 SVGAGI. Unmatched junction bases numbered 8, after V lost 6 bases and J lost 4 bases. The CDR3 runs to 14 residues. This CDR3 is CASRSGQDIYGYTF. The CDR3 region has the DNA TGTGCCAGCAGGTCCGGACAGGATATCTATGGCTACACCTTC.

This clone was observed a single time. V usage is TRBV13 and J usage is TRBJ1-2; perhaps TRBD1 as D (6 bases). This CDR3 region has 16 residues. V was clipped by 0 bases and J by 0 bases, with 11 bases between them. Germline V CDR1 and CDR2: PRHDT, FYEKMQ (reference sequence). The CDR3: CASSLGLDRSNYGYTF. The CDR3 coding sequence is TGTGCCAGCAGCTTAGGCCTGGACAGATCTAACTATGGCTACACCTTC.

This clone was picked up a small number of times. The rearrangement joins TRBV11-1 to TRBJ1-1; 9 nucleotides agree with TRBD1. Germline lookup yields CDR1 SGHAT and CDR2 FQDESV (reference sequence). After removal of 0 bases from V and 4 bases from J, the junction contained 6 bases not matched to a gene. This CDR3 has 16 amino acids. The CDR3 spells CASSLATTGGTTEAFF. CDR3 DNA: TGTGCCAGCAGCTTAGCCACGACAGGGGGAACCACTGAAGCTTTCTTT.

The chain recombines TRBV5-4 with TRBJ1-4, with 9 nucleotides matching TRBD1. The CDR3 loop spans 14 amino acids. CDR1 is SGHNT and CDR2 is YYREEE in the germline V gene (reference sequence). J was trimmed by 5 bases and V by 4 bases; bases with no gene match: 3. CDR3 nucleotides: TGTGCCAGCAGCCCCGACAGGGGGAATGAAAAACTGTTTTTT. It translates to CASSPDRGNEKLFF.

The CDR3 coding sequence is TGTGCCAGCAGCTTAGATTGGACAGGGACTAATTCACCCCTCCACTTT. Its translation: CASSLDWTGTNSPLHF. V is TRBV11-2 and J is TRBJ1-6, with 8 bases aligning to TRBD1. The germline V gene has CDR1 SGHAT and CDR2 FQNNGV. After removal of 0 bases from V and 6 bases from J, the junction contained 4 bases not matched to a gene. This CDR3 has 16 residues.

The chain is built from TRBV5-4 and TRBJ2-7; 12 bases fit TRBD1. Germline loops: CDR1 SGHNT, CDR2 YYREEE (reference sequence). The CDR3 runs 18 residues. Unmatched junction bases numbered 16, after V lost 6 bases and J lost 3 bases. CDR3 coding DNA: TGTGCCAGCACCCTGGGAGGGACAGGGGGCCGGCACAACTACGAGCAGTACTTC. It is translated as CASTLGGTGGRHNYEQYF. Looking up the rest from reference TRBV5-4 and TRBJ2-7 gives the full variable domain: ETGVTQSPTHLIKTRGQQVTLRCSSQSGHNTVSWYQQALGQGPQFIFQYYREEENGRGNFPPRFSGLQFPNYSSELNVNALELDDSALYLCASTLGGTGGRHNYEQYFGPGTRLTVT.

This chain connects TRBV6-5 to TRBJ1-1; 9 positions agree with TRBD1. Per the germline V gene, CDR1 is MNHEY and CDR2 is SVGAGI. V gave up 10 bases and J gave up 4 bases; unmatched junction bases: 10. The CDR3 is 14 residues long. The CDR3 DNA reads TGTGCCACCCACCCAGGGACAGGGCTCACTGAAGCTTTCTTT. Amino acids: CATHPGTGLTEAFF.

The genes are TRBV6-1 and TRBJ1-1; the D is unclear. The V gene lost 3 bases and the J gene lost 1 base, with 9 bases spanning the gap. Germline V CDR1 and CDR2: MNHNS, SASEGT. There are 14 residues in the CDR3. CDR3 nucleotide sequence: TGTGCCAGCAGTGACGTTTGGCCGAACACTGAAGCTTTCTTT. Its translation: CASSDVWPNTEAFF.